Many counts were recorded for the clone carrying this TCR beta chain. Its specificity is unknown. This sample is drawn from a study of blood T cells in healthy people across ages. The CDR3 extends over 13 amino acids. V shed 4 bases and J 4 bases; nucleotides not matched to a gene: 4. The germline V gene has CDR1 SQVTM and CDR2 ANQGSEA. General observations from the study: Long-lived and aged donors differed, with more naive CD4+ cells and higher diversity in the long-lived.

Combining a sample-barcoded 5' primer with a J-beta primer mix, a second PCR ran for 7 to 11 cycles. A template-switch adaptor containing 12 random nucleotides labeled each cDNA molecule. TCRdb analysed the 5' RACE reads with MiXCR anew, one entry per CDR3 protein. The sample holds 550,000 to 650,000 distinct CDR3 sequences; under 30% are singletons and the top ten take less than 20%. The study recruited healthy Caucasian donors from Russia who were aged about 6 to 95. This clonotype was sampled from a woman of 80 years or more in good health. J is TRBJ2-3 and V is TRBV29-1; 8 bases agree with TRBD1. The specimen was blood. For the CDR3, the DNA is TGCAGCGTTGCCAGGGGGCCCGCAGATACGCAGTATTTT. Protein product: CSVARGPADTQYF.